One and the same sample provided the 11 T cell receptor beta chains below, sequenced in a study of T cells in Graves' hyperthyroidism and ophthalmopathy. The investigators amplified TCR beta CDR3 regions from RNA transcripts. The study used the HTBI primer set for a first-round RT-PCR of the TCR CDR3. MiXCR, run by TCRdb on the multiplex PCR reads, gives a single entry per CDR3 protein. The table shows under 350,000 distinct CDR3 sequences, with about 21% occurring only once. Material: blood. These receptors originate from a woman aged 45-65 years with Graves' hyperthyroidism.

In this sample, this clonotype turned up many times. The chain carries TRBV3-1 and TRBJ2-5; D is uncertain. The V end lost 7 bases, the J end lost 6 bases, and 18 bases lay between the germline ends. This CDR3 contains 14 residues. Germline loops: CDR1 LGHDT, CDR2 YNNKEL (reference sequence). Here the CDR3 reads CASNPSGSRQTQYF. In DNA, the CDR3 is TGTGCCAGCAACCCCTCCGGTAGCCGGCAGACCCAGTACTTC.

Concerning this clonotype itself: A much larger clone differs from this one at a single base, so this may be a read error. This chain joins TRBV10-3 and TRBJ2-3; D is possibly TRBD2 (6 bases). The V gene's germline CDR1 is ENHRY and CDR2 SYGVKD. The CDR3 has 17 amino acids. CDR3 protein: CAIRASGGPASIDTQYF. The CDR3 DNA is TGTGCCATCAGGGCGTCCGGGGGACCAGCGAGCATAGATACGCAGTATTTT.

This clonotype was detected ten times or more. The CDR3 sequence is CASSFQGTGKETQYF. The CDR3 DNA is TGTGCCAGCAGTTTTCAAGGGACAGGGAAGGAGACCCAGTACTTC. The genes are TRBV27 and TRBJ2-5; 9 positions match TRBD1. Germline values: CDR1 MNHEY, CDR2 SMNVEV (reference sequence). The V segment lost 3 bases and the J segment 5 bases; nucleotides outside the gene matches: 7. CDR3 size: 15 residues.

The chain couples TRBV12-3 or TRBV12-4 to TRBJ1-1; perhaps TRBD1 as D (5 bases). The CDR3 contains 19 residues. Deletions cut 3 bases from V and 2 bases from J, with 25 bases between. Here the CDR3 reads CASSFGRGRAWSLNTEAFF. In DNA, the CDR3 is TGTGCCAGCAGTTTCGGGCGCGGCAGGGCCTGGAGTTTAAACACTGAAGCTTTCTTT.

This clonotype came up many times. The chain carries TRBV7-2 and TRBJ2-3; D is possibly TRBD1 or TRBD2 (5 bases each). Per the germline V gene, CDR1 is SGHTA and CDR2 is FQGNSA. Deletions cut 6 bases from V and 0 bases from J, with 7 bases between. The CDR3 loop spans 13 amino acids. The CDR3 here is CASSRDSTDTQYF. DNA for the CDR3: TGTGCCAGCAGTAGGGACAGCACAGATACGCAGTATTTT.

This clonotype was counted many times. The chain combines TRBV20-1 with TRBJ2-5; D might be TRBD2 (6 bases). Per germline, CDR1 DFQATT and CDR2 SNEGSKA (reference sequence). CDR3 length: 13 residues. Trimming left V 6 bases short and J 5 bases short, with 16 bases between. The CDR3 DNA reads TGCAGTGCGCGGGACCGCGTCGGGGAGACCCAGTACTTC. Protein product: CSARDRVGETQYF.

This clonotype has a handful of counts. This chain connects TRBV20-1 to TRBJ1-4; tentatively, D is TRBD1 (6 bases). V was trimmed by 6 bases and J by 0 bases, leaving 17 bases between them. The germline CDR1 and CDR2 sequences are DFQATT and SNEGSKA (reference sequence). The CDR3 is 16 amino acids. The CDR3 nucleotides are TGCAGTGCCCTCGGACAGCAAGTTGCAACTAATGAAAAACTGTTTTTT. This encodes CSALGQQVATNEKLFF.

The sample holds many counts of this clonotype. The chain employs TRBV11-2 and TRBJ2-7; a possible D gene is TRBD2 (6 bases). The CDR3 is 14 amino acids. The V gene's germline CDR1 is SGHAT and CDR2 FQNNGV. Trimming took off 5 bases at V and 0 bases at J, with 11 bases between the two ends. The CDR3 DNA is TGTGCCAGCAGCCCGGGACTCCGCTCCTACGAGCAGTACTTC. Translation gives CASSPGLRSYEQYF.

Regarding this clonotype: This may come from a read error, since a much larger clone is one base off. The chain is built from TRBV2 and TRBJ2-7; 13 nucleotides line up with TRBD2. Judging by the DNA end, TRBJ2-1 fits better; the J call may be wrong. Germline lookup yields CDR1 SNHLY and CDR2 FYNNEI. CDR3 size: 14 residues. The CDR3 region is CASSPLAGGYEQFF. CDR3 nucleotides: TGTGCCAGCAGTCCACTAGCGGGAGGGTACGAGCAGTTCTTC.

The chain combines TRBV12-3 or TRBV12-4 with TRBJ2-2; 9 bases are a match to TRBD2. The CDR3 sequence is 14 residues long. V was clipped by 8 bases and J by 5 bases; unmatched bases: 6. The CDR3 nucleotides are TGTGCCAGCGGGCTAGCGGGGTGGACCGGGGAGCTGTTTTTT. Protein product: CASGLAGWTGELFF.

This clonotype was recorded at least ten times. The rearrangement joins TRBV20-1 to TRBJ2-1; D gene ambiguous. Trimming removed 6 bases at V and 5 bases at J, with 5 bases between. The CDR3 is made up of 10 amino acids. CDR1 and CDR2 from the germline V gene are DFQATT and SNEGSKA (reference sequence). In nucleotides, the CDR3 is TGCAGTGCCGTCAACAATGAGCAGTTCTTC. This codes for CSAVNNEQFF.